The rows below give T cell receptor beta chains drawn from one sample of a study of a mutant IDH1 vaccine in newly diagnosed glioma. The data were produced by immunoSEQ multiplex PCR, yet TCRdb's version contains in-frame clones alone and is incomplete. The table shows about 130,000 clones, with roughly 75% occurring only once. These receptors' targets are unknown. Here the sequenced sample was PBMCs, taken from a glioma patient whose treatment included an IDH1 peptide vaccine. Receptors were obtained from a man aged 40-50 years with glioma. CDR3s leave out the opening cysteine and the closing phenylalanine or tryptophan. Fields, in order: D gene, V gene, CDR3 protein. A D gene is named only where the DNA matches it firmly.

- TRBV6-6 ASSRPTRGGTYEQY
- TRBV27 ASRGAGLYEQY
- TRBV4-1 ASSQWVRAGDKNIQY
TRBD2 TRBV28 ASSLWTSGFSYNEQF
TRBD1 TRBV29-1 SATGGGNYGYT
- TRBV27 ASSRAGGEREQY
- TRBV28 ASSSYSGINQPQH
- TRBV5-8 ASSPGVGTRGTDTQY
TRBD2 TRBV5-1 ASSSSGSREGEQF
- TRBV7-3 ASSPSGRGGYT
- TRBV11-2 ASSRTAASEQF
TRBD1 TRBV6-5 ASSRDRVYGYT
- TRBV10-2 ASSESRVRRVGYT